The TCR beta chain under discussion was sequenced for a study of CD8+CD57+ T cells in acquired aplastic anemia. With 2 bases clipped from V and 3 bases from J, the junction kept 6 bases outside the gene matches. This CDR3 contains 14 residues. Germline loops: CDR1 DFQATT, CDR2 SNEGSKA (reference sequence). For sequencing, patients were chosen who had shown expansion of CD8+CD57+ cells by flow cytometry. Using genomic DNA as the template, TCR beta VDJ and CDR3 profiling was carried out. A single record per CDR3 protein comes from TCRdb applying MiXCR to the reads. The sample carries roughly 500,000 distinct CDR3 sequences, around a third recorded once.

The source is a human donor with aplastic anemia. Sequencing was performed on sorted CD4+, CD8+, or CD8+CD57+ T cells (not recorded which) from PBMCs. This chain uses TRBV20-1 with TRBJ2-7; the match to TRBD2 covers 8 bases. The CDR3 sequence: CSARNSGTFYEQYF. In DNA form, the CDR3 reads TGCAGTGCTAGAAATAGCGGGACGTTCTACGAGCAGTACTTC.